The clone carrying this T cell receptor beta chain was detected ten times or more. Its antigen remains unidentified. Unique molecular identifiers featured in how the TCRbeta library was prepared. TCRdb re-derived calls from the PCR reads in MiXCR, one entry per CDR3 protein. The table includes tens of thousands of distinct CDR3 sequences, roughly 4.9% detected once. From germline, CDR1 is MNHEY and CDR2 SMNVEV (reference sequence). The CDR3 is made up of 16 amino acids. V lost 2 bases and J 11 bases, leaving 19 bases between the germline ends. The source of the sample is a study of T-cell reconstitution after alpha-beta-depleted transplantation in children. Study results and limitations: T cells produced anew were the main source of T-cell counts and diversity one year after transplant. It was surviving recipient T cells and thymic progenitors that gave some patients high TCRbeta diversity at day 60.

The chain uses TRBV27 and TRBJ1-6, with D unclear. This TCR was recovered from a boy less than two years old who had a stem cell transplant for acute myeloid leukemia, so the T cells may come from the graft donor. Sequencing was performed on PBMCs, mostly from graft donor cells, taken 180 days after TCRalphabeta/CD19-depleted stem cell transplant. The CDR3 is CASSLKGTRGRPPLHF. CDR3 DNA sequence: TGTGCCAGCAGTTTAAAGGGCACTCGAGGGCGTCCACCCCTCCACTTT.